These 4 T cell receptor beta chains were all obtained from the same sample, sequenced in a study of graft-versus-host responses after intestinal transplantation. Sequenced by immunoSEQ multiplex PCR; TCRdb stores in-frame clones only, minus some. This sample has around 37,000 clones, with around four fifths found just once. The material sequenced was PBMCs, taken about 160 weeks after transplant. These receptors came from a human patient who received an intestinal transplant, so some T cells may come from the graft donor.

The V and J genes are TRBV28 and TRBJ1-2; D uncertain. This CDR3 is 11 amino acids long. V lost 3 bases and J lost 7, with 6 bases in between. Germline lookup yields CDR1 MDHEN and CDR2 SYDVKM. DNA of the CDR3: TGTGCCAGCAGTTTTCGGGGTGGCTACACCTTC. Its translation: CASSFRGGYTF.

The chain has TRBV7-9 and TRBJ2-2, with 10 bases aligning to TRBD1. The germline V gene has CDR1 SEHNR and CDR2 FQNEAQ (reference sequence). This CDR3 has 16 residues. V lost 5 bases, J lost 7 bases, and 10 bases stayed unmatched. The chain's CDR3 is CASSPTGTGVGGELFF. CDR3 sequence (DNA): TGTGCCAGCAGCCCCACCGGGACAGGGGTTGGCGGGGAGCTGTTTTTT.

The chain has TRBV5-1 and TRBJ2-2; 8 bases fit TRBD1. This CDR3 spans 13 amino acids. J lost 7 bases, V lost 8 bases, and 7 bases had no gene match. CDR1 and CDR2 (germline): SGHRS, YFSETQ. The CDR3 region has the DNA TGCGCCAGTACGGACAGGGAGGACGGGGAGCTGTTTTTT. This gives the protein CASTDREDGELFF.

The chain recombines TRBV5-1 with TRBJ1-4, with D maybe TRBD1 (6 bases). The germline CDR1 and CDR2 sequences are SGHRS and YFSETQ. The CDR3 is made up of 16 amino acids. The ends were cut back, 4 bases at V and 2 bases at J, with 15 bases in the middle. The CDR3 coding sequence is TGCGCCAGCAGCGAACAGGGAGGGGAGACTAATGAAAAACTGTTTTTT. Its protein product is CASSEQGGETNEKLFF.